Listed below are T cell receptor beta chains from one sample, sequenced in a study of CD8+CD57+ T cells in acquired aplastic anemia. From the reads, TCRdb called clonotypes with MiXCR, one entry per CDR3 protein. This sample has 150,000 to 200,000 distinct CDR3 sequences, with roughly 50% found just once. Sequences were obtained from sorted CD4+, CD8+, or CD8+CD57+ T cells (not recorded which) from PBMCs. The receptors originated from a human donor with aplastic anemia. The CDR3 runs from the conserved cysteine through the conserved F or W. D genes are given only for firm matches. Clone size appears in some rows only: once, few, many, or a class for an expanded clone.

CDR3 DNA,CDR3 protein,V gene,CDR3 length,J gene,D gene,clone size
TGTGCCAGCAGTGATAAAATCCAGAGCAGACACAATCAGCCCCAGCATTTT,CASSDKIQSRHNQPQHF,TRBV2,17,TRBJ1-5,.,.
TGCAGCGCCGGTGGAAACAGGGGGTACGAGCAGTACTTC,CSAGGNRGYEQYF,TRBV29-1,13,TRBJ2-7,TRBD1,many
TGTGCCTGGAGGGACAGGGGCTACGAGCAGTACTTC,CAWRDRGYEQYF,TRBV30,12,TRBJ2-7,TRBD1,many
TGCGCCAGCAGCTTGGAGCAGGGCATGAACACTGAAGCTTTCTTT,CASSLEQGMNTEAFF,TRBV5-1,15,TRBJ1-1,.,.
TGTGCCAGCATCAATGGGAGGACAGGGGTAAGCGAGCAGTACTTC,CASINGRTGVSEQYF,TRBV7-2,15,TRBJ2-7,TRBD1,many
TGTGCCAGCAGCTTAGGGAACAGGGGAGGAGAGACCCAGTACTTC,CASSLGNRGGETQYF,TRBV7-6,15,TRBJ2-5,.,few
TGTGCCAGCAGCCCCCTAGCGGGGGGCAATAACTATGGCTACACCTTC,CASSPLAGGNNYGYTF,TRBV7-8,16,TRBJ1-2,.,many
TGTGCCAGCTTACAGGGACTAGTTATAGCGGGGGAGCTGTTTTTT,CASLQGLVIAGELFF,TRBV11-3,15,TRBJ2-2,TRBD2,many
TGCGCCAGCAGCCAAGGCGTGGCAAACACTGAAGCTTTCTTT,CASSQGVANTEAFF,TRBV4-3,14,TRBJ1-1,.,many
TGTGCCAGCAGTTCTCGGGGCAGGGGGCAATATGGCTACACCTTC,CASSSRGRGQYGYTF,TRBV12-3/TRBV12-4,15,TRBJ1-2,TRBD1,many
TGTGCCAGCAGCCCCCGGGACACGGCCAAAAACATTCAGTACTTC,CASSPRDTAKNIQYF,TRBV11-3,15,TRBJ2-4,.,many
TGTGCCAGCAGCGTAGGAGACAGGGGGAATGAAGCTTTCTTT,CASSVGDRGNEAFF,TRBV9,14,TRBJ1-1,TRBD1,many
TGCGCCAGCAGCATAATCCCGGGACAGGGGGTAAAAGCTGAAGCTTTCTTT,CASSIIPGQGVKAEAFF,TRBV5-1,17,TRBJ1-1,TRBD1,.
TGTGCCAGCTCCACGGGCGGAGGAGGCTCCGAGCAGTACTTC,CASSTGGGGSEQYF,TRBV9,14,TRBJ2-7,.,.
TGTGCCAGCAGCGCCGACGGGAGGGACACCGGGGAGCTGTTTTTT,CASSADGRDTGELFF,TRBV9,15,TRBJ2-2,TRBD2,many
TGTGCCAGCACCCCGTGGGGCAGCTCCTACGAGCAGTACTTC,CASTPWGSSYEQYF,TRBV7-2,14,TRBJ2-7,.,few
TGTGCCAGTAGTAGAAGGACGGGGCAGGGGAAGGACTATGGCTACACCTTC,CASSRRTGQGKDYGYTF,TRBV19,17,TRBJ1-2,.,.
TGTGCCAGCAGTGAAGTGGGAACGACTAGCGGGATAGCAAATGAGCAGTTCTTC,CASSEVGTTSGIANEQFF,TRBV25-1,18,TRBJ2-1,TRBD2,.